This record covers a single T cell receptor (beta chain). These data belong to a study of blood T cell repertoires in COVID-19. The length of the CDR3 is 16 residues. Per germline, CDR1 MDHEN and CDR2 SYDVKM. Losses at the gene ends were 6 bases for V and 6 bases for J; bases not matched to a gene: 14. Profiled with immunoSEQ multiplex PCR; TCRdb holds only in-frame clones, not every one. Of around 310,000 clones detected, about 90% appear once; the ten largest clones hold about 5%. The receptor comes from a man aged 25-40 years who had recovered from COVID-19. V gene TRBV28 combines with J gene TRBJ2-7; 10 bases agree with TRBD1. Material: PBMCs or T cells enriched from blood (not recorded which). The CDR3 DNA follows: TGTGCCAGCAGCAACGCGCCCGGGACAGGGGTTGTCGAGCAGTACTTC. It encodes CASSNAPGTGVVEQYF.